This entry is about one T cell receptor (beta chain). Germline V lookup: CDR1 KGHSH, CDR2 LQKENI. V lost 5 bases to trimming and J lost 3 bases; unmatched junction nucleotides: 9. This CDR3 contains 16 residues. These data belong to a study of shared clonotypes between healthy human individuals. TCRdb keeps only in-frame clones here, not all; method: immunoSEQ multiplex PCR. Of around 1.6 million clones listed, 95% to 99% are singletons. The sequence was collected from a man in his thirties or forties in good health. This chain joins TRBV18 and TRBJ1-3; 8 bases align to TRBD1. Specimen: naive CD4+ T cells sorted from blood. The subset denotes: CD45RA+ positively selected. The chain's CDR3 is CASSSIDRGGGNTIYF. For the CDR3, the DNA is TGTGCCAGCTCATCGATAGACAGGGGAGGTGGAAACACCATATATTTT.